The present entry profiles one T cell receptor beta chain with its context. Its antigen is undetermined. This entry comes from a study of cytomegalovirus exposure and HLA in healthy donors. Notes on the study in general: CMV serostatus was the sole immune exposure data available. Follow-up analysis later connected one missense variant in DCLRE1C with trimming of TCR beta V- and J-genes.

PCR primers comprised 60 Vbeta and 13 Jbeta primers. The table came from immunoSEQ multiplex PCR; TCRdb's copy has only in-frame clones and leaves some out. The table has approximately 98,000 clones, around 72% seen once. The receptor comes from a male donor in good health and CMV-seronegative. The sequenced sample consisted of PBMCs.

The CDR3 coding sequence is TGTGCCACCAGCAGAGCAGATATCAATGAGCAGTTCTTC. This translates into CATSRADINEQFF. This sequence joins TRBV15 and TRBJ2-1; D is unclear. V gave up 1 base and J gave up 6 bases, with 7 bases separating them. The CDR3 is 13 amino acids. Per the germline V gene, CDR1 is LNHNV and CDR2 is YYDKDF (reference sequence).